These 7 T cell receptor beta chains were sequenced from one sample in a study of blood T cell repertoires in COVID-19. TCRdb keeps only in-frame clones here, not all; method: immunoSEQ multiplex PCR. The sample includes tens of thousands of clones, 92% of them seen just once. The material sequenced was peripheral blood. Receptor source: a human donor in a cohort sampled during active COVID-19.

The chain carries TRBV2 and TRBJ2-1; tentative D call: TRBD2 (6 bases). Looked up from germline, CDR1 is SNHLY and CDR2 is FYNNEI. This CDR3 spans 12 amino acids. The V end lost 7 bases, the J end lost 10 bases, and 14 bases lay between the germline ends. This CDR3 is CASNLNSGEQFF. The CDR3 region has the DNA TGTGCCAGCAACCTTAATAGCGGAGAGCAGTTCTTC.

The rearrangement uses TRBV5-8 and TRBJ2-1; D perhaps matches TRBD1 (6 bases). Trimming stripped 10 bases from V and 0 bases from J, with 11 bases between. The CDR3 is 13 residues long. Germline-derived CDR1 and CDR2 are SGHTS and YDEGEE. The CDR3 nucleotides are TGTGCCCAAGCCAGGGGCTCCTACAATGAGCAGTTCTTC. It is translated as CAQARGSYNEQFF.

This rearrangement joins TRBV5-1 to TRBJ2-5; the match to TRBD2 covers 12 bases. Germline V CDR1 and CDR2: SGHRS, YFSETQ. This CDR3 is 16 amino acids long. The trim removed 3 bases at V and 5 bases at J, leaving 8 bases unmatched. The CDR3 loop is CASSSRTSGIGETQYF. The CDR3 DNA follows: TGCGCCAGCAGCTCCCGGACTAGCGGGATCGGCGAGACCCAGTACTTC.

V and J are TRBV6-2 or TRBV6-3 and TRBJ2-3, with 9 bases matching TRBD2. This CDR3 spans 16 amino acids. Germline V gene data show CDR1 as MNHEY and CDR2 as SVGEGT. Trimming at V came to 2 bases and at J to 6 bases, leaving 9 bases not matched to a gene. The CDR3 protein is CASSYLGGGARDTQYF. Written as DNA, the CDR3 is TGTGCCAGCAGTTACCTCGGCGGGGGGGCCAGGGATACGCAGTATTTT.

V is TRBV24-1 and J is TRBJ1-1; 9 bases map to TRBD1. The CDR3 extends over 17 amino acids. V lost 4 bases and J lost 5; bases outside the gene matches: 13. CDR1 and CDR2 (germline): KGHDR, SFDVKD. The chain's CDR3 is CATSDKRQGVGDTEAFF. CDR3 nucleotides: TGTGCCACCAGTGACAAAAGACAGGGGGTGGGGGATACTGAAGCTTTCTTT.

This rearrangement joins TRBV7-2 to TRBJ1-6; TRBD1 might be the D (5 bases). Germline V gives CDR1 SGHTA, CDR2 FQGNSA. This CDR3 is 15 amino acids long. V lost 5 bases and J 7 bases, leaving 15 bases between the germline ends. CDR3 in amino acids: CASSQALGRNSPLHF. CDR3 sequence (DNA): TGTGCCAGCAGCCAAGCTTTGGGGCGAAATTCACCCCTCCACTTT. Full variable domain (rest looked up from reference TRBV7-2 and TRBJ1-6): GAGVSQSPSNKVTEKGKDVELRCDPISGHTALYWYRQSLGQGLEFLIYFQGNSAPDKSGLPSDRFSAERTGGSVSTLTIQRTQQEDSAVYLCASSQALGRNSPLHFGNGTRLTVT.

The chain carries TRBV2 and TRBJ2-7; TRBD2 aligns across 7 bases. The V gene's germline CDR1 is SNHLY and CDR2 FYNNEI. This CDR3 region has 14 residues. With 8 bases clipped from V and 0 bases from J, the junction kept 7 bases outside the gene matches. The CDR3 coding sequence is TGTGCCAGCGGGAGCGGGGCAAACTCCTACGAGCAGTACTTC. It yields the protein CASGSGANSYEQYF.